The 8 T cell receptor beta chains below come from one sample, sequenced in a study of identical twins. TCRdb reprocessed the 5' RACE reads with MiXCR, giving one entry per CDR3 protein. The sample shows roughly 720,000 distinct CDR3 sequences, around a sixth of them seen only once. This sample also belongs to another study, concerning T cells expressing NK-cell markers.

The sample taken for sequencing was PBMCs. Source of these receptors: a woman younger than 30 in good health.

The sample holds a few counts of this clonotype. J is TRBJ2-5 and V is TRBV20-1; perhaps D is TRBD1 or TRBD2 (6 bases each). Trimming removed 5 bases from V and 4 bases from J, with 20 bases in between. CDR1 is DFQATT and CDR2 is SNEGSKA in the germline V gene (reference sequence). This CDR3 region has 15 residues. DNA for the CDR3: TGCAGTGCTCCAGAACAAAGGAAGGGGGGAGAGACCCAGTACTTC. Translation gives CSAPEQRKGGETQYF.

This chain uses TRBV7-9 with TRBJ2-5, with D maybe TRBD1 (5 bases). The CDR3 has 15 residues. Germline lookup yields CDR1 SEHNR and CDR2 FQNEAQ (reference sequence). Trimming removed 5 bases from V and 4 bases from J, with 17 bases in between. CDR3 loop: CASSPAQGSRETQYF. The CDR3 DNA is TGTGCCAGCAGCCCCGCCCAGGGTTCTCGAGAGACCCAGTACTTC.

This clonotype was recorded a few times. This chain joins TRBV20-1 and TRBJ2-7; D not certain. V was shortened by 3 bases and J by 4 bases, with 10 bases between the two germline ends. This CDR3 has 12 residues. From germline, CDR1 is DFQATT and CDR2 SNEGSKA (reference sequence). The CDR3 region has the DNA TGCAGTGCTAGCCTTCGCCCATACGAGCAGTACTTC. This gives the protein CSASLRPYEQYF.

This CDR3 is CASSLDRREKETQYF. CDR3 nucleotides: TGTGCCAGCAGCTTGGACAGGAGGGAAAAGGAGACCCAGTACTTC. V usage is TRBV7-2 and J usage is TRBJ2-5; possible D gene TRBD1, 7 bases. The CDR3 is 15 amino acids. Germline CDR1 SGHTA, CDR2 FQGNSA. The ends were cut back, 3 bases at V and 5 bases at J, with 16 bases in the middle.

The chain links TRBV20-1 to TRBJ2-3; 11 bases line up with TRBD1. With V trimmed by 5 bases and J by 6 bases, 7 bases remained unmatched. The CDR3 runs 14 residues. CDR1 is DFQATT and CDR2 is SNEGSKA in the germline V gene (reference sequence). CDR3 DNA: TGCAGTGCTCCCCGGGACAGGGGGTTTGATACGCAGTATTTT. This translates into CSAPRDRGFDTQYF.

This clonotype was observed a few times. This sequence joins TRBV5-6 and TRBJ2-7; TRBD1 or TRBD2 may be the D gene (6 bases each). Trimming stripped 2 bases from V and 2 bases from J, with 11 bases between. Germline CDR1 reads SGHDT; CDR2 reads YYEEEE. CDR3 length equals 14 residues. The CDR3 reads CASSFGGATYEQYF. As DNA, the CDR3 is TGTGCCAGCAGCTTCGGGGGCGCAACCTACGAGCAGTACTTC.

The chain combines TRBV15 with TRBJ2-7, with 7 bases lining up with TRBD1. Looked up from germline, CDR1 is LNHNV and CDR2 is YYDKDF (reference sequence). The CDR3 covers 13 residues. Trimming took 6 bases from V and 6 from J; bases not matched to a gene: 8. CDR3 DNA: TGTGCCACCAGTCTCGGGACAGTATCCGAGCAGTACTTC. Translating gives CATSLGTVSEQYF.

The chain recombines TRBV5-1 with TRBJ2-7; 7 bases line up with TRBD1. Losses at the gene ends were 0 bases for V and 4 bases for J; bases not matched to a gene: 16. CDR1 and CDR2 from the germline V gene are SGHRS and YFSETQ. The CDR3 runs to 18 residues. DNA of the CDR3: TGCGCCAGCAGCTTGGCCCGCGGACAAGGGGGCTCTTTGTACGAGCAGTACTTC. Its protein product is CASSLARGQGGSLYEQYF.